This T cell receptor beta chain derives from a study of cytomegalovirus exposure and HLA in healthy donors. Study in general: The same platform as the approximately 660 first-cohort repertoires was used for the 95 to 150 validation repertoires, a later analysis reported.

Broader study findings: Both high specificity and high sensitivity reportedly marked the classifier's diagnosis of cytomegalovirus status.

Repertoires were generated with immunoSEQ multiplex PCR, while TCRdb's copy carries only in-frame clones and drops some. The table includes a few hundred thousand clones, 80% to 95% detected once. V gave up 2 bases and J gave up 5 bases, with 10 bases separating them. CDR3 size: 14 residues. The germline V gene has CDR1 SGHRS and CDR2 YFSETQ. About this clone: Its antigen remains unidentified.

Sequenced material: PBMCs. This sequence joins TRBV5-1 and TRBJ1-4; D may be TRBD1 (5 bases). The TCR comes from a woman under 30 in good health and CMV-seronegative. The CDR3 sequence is CASSFVGANEKLFF. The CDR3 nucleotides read TGCGCCAGCAGCTTTGTAGGGGCAAATGAAAAACTGTTTTTT. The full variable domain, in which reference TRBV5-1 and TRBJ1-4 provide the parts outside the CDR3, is KAGVTQTPRYLIKTRGQQVTLSCSPISGHRSVSWYQQTPGQGLQFLFEYFSETQRNKGNFPGRFSGRQFSNSRSEMNVSTLELGDSALYLCASSFVGANEKLFFGSGTQLSVL.